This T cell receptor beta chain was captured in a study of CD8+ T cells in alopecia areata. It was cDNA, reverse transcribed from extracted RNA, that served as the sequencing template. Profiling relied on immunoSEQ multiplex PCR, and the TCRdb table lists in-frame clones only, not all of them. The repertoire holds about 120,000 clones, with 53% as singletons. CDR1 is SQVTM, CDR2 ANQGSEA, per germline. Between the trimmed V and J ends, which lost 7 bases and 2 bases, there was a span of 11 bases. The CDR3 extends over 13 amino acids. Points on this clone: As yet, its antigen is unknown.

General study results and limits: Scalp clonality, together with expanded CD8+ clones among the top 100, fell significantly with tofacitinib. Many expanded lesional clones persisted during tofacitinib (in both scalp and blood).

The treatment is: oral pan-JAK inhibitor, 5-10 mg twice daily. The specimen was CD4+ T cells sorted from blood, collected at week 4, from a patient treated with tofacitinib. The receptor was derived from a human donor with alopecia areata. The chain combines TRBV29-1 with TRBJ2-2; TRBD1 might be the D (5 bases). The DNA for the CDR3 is TGCAGCGCGGACACCACAAACACCGGGGAGCTGTTTTTT. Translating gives CSADTTNTGELFF.